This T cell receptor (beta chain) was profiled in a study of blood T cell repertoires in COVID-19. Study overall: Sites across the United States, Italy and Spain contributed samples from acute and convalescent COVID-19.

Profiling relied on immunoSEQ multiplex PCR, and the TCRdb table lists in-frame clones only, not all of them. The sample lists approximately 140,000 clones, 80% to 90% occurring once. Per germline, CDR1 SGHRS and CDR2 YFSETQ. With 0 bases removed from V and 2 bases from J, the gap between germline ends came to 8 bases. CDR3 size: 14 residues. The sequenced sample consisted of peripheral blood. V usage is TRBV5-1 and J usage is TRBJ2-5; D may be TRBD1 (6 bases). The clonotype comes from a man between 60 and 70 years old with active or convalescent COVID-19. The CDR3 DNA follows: TGCGCCAGCAGCTTGGCCGGACAGCAAGAGACCCAGTACTTC. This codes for CASSLAGQQETQYF.